The clone carrying this T cell receptor (beta chain) has just one count. The antigen is not known. Germline-derived CDR1 and CDR2 are ENHRY and SYGVKD. V was trimmed by 6 bases and J by 1 base, leaving 17 bases between them. This CDR3 contains 16 residues. The data were obtained in a study of CD8+ T cells in alopecia areata. Study-level results: Scalp clonality, together with expanded CD8+ clones among the top 100, fell significantly with tofacitinib.

cDNA reverse transcribed from extracted RNA served as the sequencing template. Only in-frame clones appear in the TCRdb table, and some are missing; sequencing was by immunoSEQ multiplex PCR. The data hold over 200,000 clones, with 64% observed a single time. The treatment here: oral pan-JAK inhibitor, 5-10 mg twice daily. The rearrangement uses TRBV10-3 and TRBJ2-3; D ambiguous. The TCR originated in a human donor with alopecia areata. This specimen consisted of CD4+ T cells sorted from blood, obtained at week 4, from a patient treated with tofacitinib. The CDR3 DNA is TGTGCCATCAGCCGGTCTAGAGGTGGGGGCACAGATACGCAGTATTTT. Translating gives CAISRSRGGGTDTQYF.